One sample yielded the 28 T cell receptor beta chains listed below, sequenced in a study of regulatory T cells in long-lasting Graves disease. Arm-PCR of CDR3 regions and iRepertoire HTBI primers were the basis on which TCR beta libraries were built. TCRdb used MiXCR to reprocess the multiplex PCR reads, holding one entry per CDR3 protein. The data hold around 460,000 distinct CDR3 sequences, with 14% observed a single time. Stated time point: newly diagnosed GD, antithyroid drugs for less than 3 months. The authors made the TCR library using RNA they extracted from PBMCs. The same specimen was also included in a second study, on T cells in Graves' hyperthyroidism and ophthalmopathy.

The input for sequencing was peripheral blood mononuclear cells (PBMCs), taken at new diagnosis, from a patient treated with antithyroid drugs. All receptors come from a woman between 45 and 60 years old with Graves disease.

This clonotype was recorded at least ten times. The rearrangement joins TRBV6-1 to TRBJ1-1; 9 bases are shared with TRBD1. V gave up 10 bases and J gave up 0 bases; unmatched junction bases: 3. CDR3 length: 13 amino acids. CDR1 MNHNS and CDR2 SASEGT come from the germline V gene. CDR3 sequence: CAMGQGMNTEAFF. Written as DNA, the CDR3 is TGTGCCATGGGACAGGGCATGAACACTGAAGCTTTCTTT.

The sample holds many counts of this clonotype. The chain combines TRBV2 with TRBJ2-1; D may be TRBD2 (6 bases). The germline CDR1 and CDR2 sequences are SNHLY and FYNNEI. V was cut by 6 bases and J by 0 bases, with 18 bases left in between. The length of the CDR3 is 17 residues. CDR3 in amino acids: CASRLFGSQSSYNEQFF. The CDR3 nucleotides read TGTGCCAGCAGATTGTTCGGGAGCCAGAGCTCCTACAATGAGCAGTTCTTC.

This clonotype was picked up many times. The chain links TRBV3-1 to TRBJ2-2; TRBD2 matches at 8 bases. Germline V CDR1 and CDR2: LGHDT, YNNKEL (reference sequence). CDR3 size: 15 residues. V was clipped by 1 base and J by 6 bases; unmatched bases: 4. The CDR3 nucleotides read TGTGCCAGCAGCCAAGTGCCGGGGGGGGCCGGGGAGCTGTTTTTT. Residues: CASSQVPGGAGELFF. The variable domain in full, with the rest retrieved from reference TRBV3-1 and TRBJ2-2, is DTAVSQTPKYLVTQMGNDKSIKCEQNLGHDTMYWYKQDSKKFLKIMFSYNNKELIINETVPNRFSPKSPDKAHLNLHINSLELGDSAVYFCASSQVPGGAGELFFGEGSRLTVL.

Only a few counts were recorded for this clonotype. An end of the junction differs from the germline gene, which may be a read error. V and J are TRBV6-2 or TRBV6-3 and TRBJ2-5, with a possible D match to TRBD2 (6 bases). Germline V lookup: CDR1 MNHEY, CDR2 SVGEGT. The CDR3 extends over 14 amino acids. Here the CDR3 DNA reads TGTACCAGCAGTTACTCGACGGGGAGGGAGACCCAGTACTTC. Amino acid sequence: CTSSYSTGRETQYF.

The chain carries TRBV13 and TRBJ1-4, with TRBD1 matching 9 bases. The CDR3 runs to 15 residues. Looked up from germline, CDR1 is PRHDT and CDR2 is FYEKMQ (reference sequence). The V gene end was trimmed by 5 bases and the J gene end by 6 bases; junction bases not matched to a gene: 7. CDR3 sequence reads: CASSPRGTGHEKLFF. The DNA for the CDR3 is TGTGCCAGCAGCCCTAGGGGGACAGGGCATGAAAAACTGTTTTTT.

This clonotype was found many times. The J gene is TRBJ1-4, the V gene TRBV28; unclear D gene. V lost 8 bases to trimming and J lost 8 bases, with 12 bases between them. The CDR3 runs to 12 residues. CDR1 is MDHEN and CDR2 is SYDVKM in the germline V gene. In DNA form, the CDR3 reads TGTGCCAGCGCCCGGGCGCTGGAAAAACTGTTTTTT. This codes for CASARALEKLFF. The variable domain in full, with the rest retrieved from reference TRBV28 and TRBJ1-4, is DVKVTQSSRYLVKRTGEKVFLECVQDMDHENMFWYRQDPGLGLRLIYFSYDVKMKEKGDIPEGYSVSREKKERFSLILESASTNQTSMYLCASARALEKLFFGSGTQLSVL.

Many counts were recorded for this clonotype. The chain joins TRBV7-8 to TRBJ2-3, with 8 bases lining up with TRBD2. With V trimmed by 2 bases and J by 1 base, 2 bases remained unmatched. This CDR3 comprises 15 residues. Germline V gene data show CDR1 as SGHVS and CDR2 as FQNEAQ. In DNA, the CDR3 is TGTGCCAGCAGCTTAACGGGACTAGGCACAGATACGCAGTATTTT. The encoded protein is CASSLTGLGTDTQYF.

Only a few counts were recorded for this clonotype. The CDR3 DNA reads as TGTGCCACCAGTGTAGGCCCCGGGACAGCCTACGAGCAGTACTTC. Protein sequence: CATSVGPGTAYEQYF. J is TRBJ2-7 and V is TRBV24-1; 7 nucleotides agree with TRBD1. CDR3 length: 15 residues. CDR1 is KGHDR and CDR2 is SFDVKD in the germline V gene. Unmatched junction bases numbered 8, after V lost 5 bases and J lost 2 bases.

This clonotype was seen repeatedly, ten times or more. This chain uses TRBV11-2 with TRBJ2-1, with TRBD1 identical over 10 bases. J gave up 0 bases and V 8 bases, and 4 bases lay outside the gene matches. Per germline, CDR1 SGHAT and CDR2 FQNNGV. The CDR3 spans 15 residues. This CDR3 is CASLGQGNSYNEQFF. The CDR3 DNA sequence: TGTGCCAGCCTGGGACAGGGGAACTCCTACAATGAGCAGTTCTTC.

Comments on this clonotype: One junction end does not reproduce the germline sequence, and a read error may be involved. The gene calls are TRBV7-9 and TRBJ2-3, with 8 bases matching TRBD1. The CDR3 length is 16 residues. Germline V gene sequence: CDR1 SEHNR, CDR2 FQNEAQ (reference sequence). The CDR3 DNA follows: TGTACCAGCAGCAGAGATCGGACAGGGAATTGGGATACGCAGTATTTT. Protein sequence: CTSSRDRTGNWDTQYF.

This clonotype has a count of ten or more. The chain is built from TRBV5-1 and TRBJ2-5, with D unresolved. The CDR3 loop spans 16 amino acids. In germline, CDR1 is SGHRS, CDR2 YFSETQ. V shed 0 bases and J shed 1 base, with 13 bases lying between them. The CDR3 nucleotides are TGCGCCAGCAGCTTGGCCCCAGGACCAACCCAAGAGACCCAGTACTTC. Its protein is CASSLAPGPTQETQYF.

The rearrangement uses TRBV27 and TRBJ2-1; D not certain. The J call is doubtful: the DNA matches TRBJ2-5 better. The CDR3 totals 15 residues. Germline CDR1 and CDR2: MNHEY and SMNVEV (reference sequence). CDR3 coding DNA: TGTGCCAGCAGTTTACGCCCGCAGAGACGAGAGACCCAGTACTTC. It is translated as CASSLRPQRRETQYF.

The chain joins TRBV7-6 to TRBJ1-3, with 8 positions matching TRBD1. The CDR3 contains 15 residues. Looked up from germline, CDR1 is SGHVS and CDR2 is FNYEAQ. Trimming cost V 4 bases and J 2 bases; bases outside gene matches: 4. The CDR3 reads CASSYAGGTGNTIYF. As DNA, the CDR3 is TGTGCCAGCAGCTACGCAGGGGGCACTGGAAACACCATATATTTT.

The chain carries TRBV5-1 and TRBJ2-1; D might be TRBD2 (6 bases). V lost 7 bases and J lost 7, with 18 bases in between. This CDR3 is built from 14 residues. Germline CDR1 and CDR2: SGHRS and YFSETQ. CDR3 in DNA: TGCGCCAGCTTCGGAGGGGAAGAGGGAAATGAGCAGTTCTTC. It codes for CASFGGEEGNEQFF.

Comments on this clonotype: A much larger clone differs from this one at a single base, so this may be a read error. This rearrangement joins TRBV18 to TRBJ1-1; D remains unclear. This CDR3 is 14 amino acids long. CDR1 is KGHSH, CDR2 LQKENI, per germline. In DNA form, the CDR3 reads TGTGCCAGCCCACCTGGCCAGCCGAACACTGAAGCTTTCTTT. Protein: CASPPGQPNTEAFF.

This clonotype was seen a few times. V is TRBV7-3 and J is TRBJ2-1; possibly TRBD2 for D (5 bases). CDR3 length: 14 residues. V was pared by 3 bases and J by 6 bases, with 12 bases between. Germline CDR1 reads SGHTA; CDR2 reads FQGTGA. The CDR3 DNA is TGTGCCAGCAGCTTGAGTACTAGTGTCAATGAGCAGTTCTTC. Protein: CASSLSTSVNEQFF.

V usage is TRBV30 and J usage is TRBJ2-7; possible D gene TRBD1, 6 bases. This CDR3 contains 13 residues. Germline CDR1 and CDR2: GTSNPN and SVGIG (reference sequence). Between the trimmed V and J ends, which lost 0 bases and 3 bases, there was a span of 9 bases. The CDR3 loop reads CAWSVQGGYEQYF. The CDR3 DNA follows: TGTGCCTGGAGTGTACAGGGCGGCTACGAGCAGTACTTC.

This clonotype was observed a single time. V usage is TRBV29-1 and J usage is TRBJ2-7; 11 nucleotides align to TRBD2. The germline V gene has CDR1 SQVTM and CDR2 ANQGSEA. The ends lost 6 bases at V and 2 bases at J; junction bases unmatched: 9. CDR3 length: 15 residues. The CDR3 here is CSVDTGTSGTYEQYF. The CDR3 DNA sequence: TGCAGCGTAGATACCGGGACTAGCGGCACCTACGAGCAGTACTTC.

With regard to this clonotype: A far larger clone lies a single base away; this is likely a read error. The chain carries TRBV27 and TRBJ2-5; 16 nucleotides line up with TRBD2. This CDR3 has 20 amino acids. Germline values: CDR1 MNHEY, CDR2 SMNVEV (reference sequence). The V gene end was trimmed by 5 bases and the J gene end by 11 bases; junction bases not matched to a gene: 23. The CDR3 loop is CASSIPGLAGGPKSYNEQYF. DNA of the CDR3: TGTGCCAGCAGTATACCGGGACTAGCGGGAGGGCCAAAATCCTACAATGAGCAGTACTTC.

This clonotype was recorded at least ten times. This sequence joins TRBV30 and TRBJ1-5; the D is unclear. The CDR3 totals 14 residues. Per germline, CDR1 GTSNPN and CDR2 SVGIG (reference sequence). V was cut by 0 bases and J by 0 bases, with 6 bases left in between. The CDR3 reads CAWSVQVSNQPQHF. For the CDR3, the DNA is TGTGCCTGGAGTGTGCAGGTTAGCAATCAGCCCCAGCATTTT.

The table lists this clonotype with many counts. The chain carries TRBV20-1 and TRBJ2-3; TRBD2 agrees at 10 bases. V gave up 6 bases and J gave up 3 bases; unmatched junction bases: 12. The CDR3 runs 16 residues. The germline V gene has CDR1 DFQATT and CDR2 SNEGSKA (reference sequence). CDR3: CSAFAPLAGRTDTQYF. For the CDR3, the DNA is TGCAGTGCCTTCGCCCCACTAGCGGGAAGGACAGATACGCAGTATTTT.

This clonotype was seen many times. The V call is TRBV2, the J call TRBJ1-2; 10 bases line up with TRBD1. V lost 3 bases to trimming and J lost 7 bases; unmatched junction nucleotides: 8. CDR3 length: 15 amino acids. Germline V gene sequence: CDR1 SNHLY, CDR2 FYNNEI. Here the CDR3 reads CASSEDRGGSLGYTF. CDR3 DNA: TGTGCCAGCAGTGAGGACAGGGGGGGTAGTCTTGGCTACACCTTC. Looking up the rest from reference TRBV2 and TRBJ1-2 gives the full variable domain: EPEVTQTPSHQVTQMGQEVILRCVPISNHLYFYWYRQILGQKVEFLVSFYNNEISEKSEIFDDQFSVERPDGSNFTLKIRSTKLEDSAMYFCASSEDRGGSLGYTFGSGTRLTVV.

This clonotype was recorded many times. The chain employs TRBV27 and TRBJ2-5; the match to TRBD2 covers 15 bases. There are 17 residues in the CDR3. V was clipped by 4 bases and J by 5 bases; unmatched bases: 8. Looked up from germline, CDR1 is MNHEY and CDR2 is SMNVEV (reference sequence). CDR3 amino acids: CASSSSGTSGRWETQYF. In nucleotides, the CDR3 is TGTGCCAGCAGTTCCTCCGGGACTAGCGGGAGGTGGGAGACCCAGTACTTC.

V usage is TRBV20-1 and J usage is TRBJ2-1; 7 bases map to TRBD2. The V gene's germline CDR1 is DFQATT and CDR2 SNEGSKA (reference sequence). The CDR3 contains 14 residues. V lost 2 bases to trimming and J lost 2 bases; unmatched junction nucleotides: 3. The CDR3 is CSARLADTYNEQFF. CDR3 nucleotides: TGCAGTGCTAGACTAGCGGATACCTACAATGAGCAGTTCTTC.

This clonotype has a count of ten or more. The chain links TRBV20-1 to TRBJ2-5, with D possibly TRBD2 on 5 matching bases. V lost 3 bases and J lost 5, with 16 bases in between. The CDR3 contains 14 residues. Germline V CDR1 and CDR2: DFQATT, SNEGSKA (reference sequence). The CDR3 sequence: CSASVGMSMETQYF. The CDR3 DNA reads TGCAGTGCTAGTGTCGGGATGTCAATGGAGACCCAGTACTTC.

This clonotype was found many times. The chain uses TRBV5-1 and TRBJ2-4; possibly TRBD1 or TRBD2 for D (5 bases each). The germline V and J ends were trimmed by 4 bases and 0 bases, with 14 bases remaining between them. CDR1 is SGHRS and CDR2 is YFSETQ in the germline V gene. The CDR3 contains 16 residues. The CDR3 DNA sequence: TGCGCCAGCAGCGTGGGACGGATCCTAGCCAAAAACATTCAGTACTTC. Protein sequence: CASSVGRILAKNIQYF.

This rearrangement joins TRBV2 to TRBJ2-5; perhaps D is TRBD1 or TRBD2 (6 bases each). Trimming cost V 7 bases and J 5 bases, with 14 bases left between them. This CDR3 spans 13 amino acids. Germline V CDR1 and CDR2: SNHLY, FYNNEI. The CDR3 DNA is TGTGCCAGCAAGCCGGGGGCGGGCGAGACCCAGTACTTC. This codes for CASKPGAGETQYF.

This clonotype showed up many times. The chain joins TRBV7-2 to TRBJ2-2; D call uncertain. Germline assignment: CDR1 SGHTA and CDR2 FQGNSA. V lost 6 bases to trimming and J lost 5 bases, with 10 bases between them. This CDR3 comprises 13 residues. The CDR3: CASRRAQTGELFF. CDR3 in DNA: TGTGCCAGCAGAAGGGCACAAACCGGGGAGCTGTTTTTT.